The clone carrying this T cell receptor beta chain was picked up many times. Its cognate antigen is unknown. Preparation of the TCRbeta library involved a method that used unique molecular identifiers. TCRdb re-called the PCR reads through MiXCR, storing one row per CDR3 protein. The top ten clones hold about a sixth of a sample with roughly 100,000 distinct CDR3 sequences, approximately 8% of them seen once. Deletions cut 1 base from V and 2 bases from J, with 14 bases between. The CDR3 is 17 residues long. Per the germline V gene, CDR1 is SGHTA and CDR2 is FQGNSA. The data are from a study of T-cell reconstitution after alpha-beta-depleted transplantation in children. Overall study results and limits: About two months after transplant, alpha-beta T cells reportedly came from several hundred expanded graft clones. Elevated TCRbeta diversity at day 60 was traced, in some patients, to surviving recipient T cells and thymic progenitors. T-cell counts and diversity at one year following transplant were attributed mainly to newly produced T cells.

This chain links TRBV7-2 with TRBJ2-2; D assignment may be TRBD1 or TRBD2 (6 bases each). Source: PBMCs, taken before TCRalphabeta/CD19-depleted stem cell transplant. The clonotype originates from a boy aged 2-15 years with acute lymphoblastic leukemia, due to receive a stem cell transplant. Here the CDR3 DNA reads TGTGCCAGCAGCTTAGTACCGTGGGGGGCTAACACCGGGGAGCTGTTTTTT. Translated: CASSLVPWGANTGELFF. The full variable domain, in which reference TRBV7-2 and TRBJ2-2 provide the parts outside the CDR3, is GAGVSQSPSNKVTEKGKDVELRCDPISGHTALYWYRQSLGQGLEFLIYFQGNSAPDKSGLPSDRFSAERTGGSVSTLTIQRTQQEDSAVYLCASSLVPWGANTGELFFGEGSRLTVL.